The TCR beta chain described here comes from a study of human T cells and chemical hapten exposure. In the study overall: Patch tests of 0.01% DPC on the upper back were read at 6 days.

The CDR3 length is 14 residues. The V and J ends lost 3 bases and 4 bases, in that order; junction bases with no gene match: 5. Germline CDR1 KGHSH, CDR2 LQKENI. In the original workflow: From around 25,000 to 690,000 TCRs were found per sample, with a median of 95,638. Via MiXCR, TCRdb re-called the RACE reads, giving one row per CDR3 protein. The V and J calls follow TCRdb's processing rather than the paper's. The repertoire holds 330,000 or so distinct CDR3 sequences, with about 6% as singletons. Specified time point: patch test 2, 6 weeks after DPC sensitization. Noted treatment: therapeutic diphenylcyclopropenone sensitization with weekly scalp DPC.

The sequencing used whole blood, collected in connection with sensitization to the hapten diphenylcyclopropenone (DPC). V gene TRBV18 combines with J gene TRBJ1-1; 7 bases map to TRBD1. This TCR came from a woman between 18 and 29 years old with alopecia areata. Some clones in this sample may be carry-over from other donors' samples. The CDR3 protein is CASSPRDSATEAFF. As DNA, the CDR3 is TGTGCCAGCTCACCCCGGGACAGTGCCACTGAAGCTTTCTTT.